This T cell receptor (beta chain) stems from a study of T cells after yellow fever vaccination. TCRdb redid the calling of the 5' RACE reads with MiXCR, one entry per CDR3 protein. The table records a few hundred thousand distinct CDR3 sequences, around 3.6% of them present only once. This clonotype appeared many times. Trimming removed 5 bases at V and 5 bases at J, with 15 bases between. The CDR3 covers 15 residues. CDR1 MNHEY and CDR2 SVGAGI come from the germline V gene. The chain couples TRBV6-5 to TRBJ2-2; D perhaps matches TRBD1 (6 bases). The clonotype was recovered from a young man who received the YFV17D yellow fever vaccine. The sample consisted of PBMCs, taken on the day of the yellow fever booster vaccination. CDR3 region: CASSPEGGWTGELFF. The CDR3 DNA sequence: TGTGCCAGCAGTCCTGAAGGGGGTTGGACCGGGGAGCTGTTTTTT.